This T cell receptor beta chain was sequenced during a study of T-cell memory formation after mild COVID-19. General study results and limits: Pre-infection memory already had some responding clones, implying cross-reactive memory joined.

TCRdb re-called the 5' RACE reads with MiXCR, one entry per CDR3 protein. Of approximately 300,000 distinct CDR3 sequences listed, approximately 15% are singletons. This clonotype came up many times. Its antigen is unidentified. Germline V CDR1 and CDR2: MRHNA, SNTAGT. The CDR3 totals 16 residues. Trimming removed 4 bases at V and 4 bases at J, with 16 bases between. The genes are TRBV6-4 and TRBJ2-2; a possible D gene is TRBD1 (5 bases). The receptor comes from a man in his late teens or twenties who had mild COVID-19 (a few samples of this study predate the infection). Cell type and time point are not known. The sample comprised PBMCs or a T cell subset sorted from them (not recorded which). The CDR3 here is CASSVSTQGGTGELFF. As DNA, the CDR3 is TGTGCCAGCAGTGTATCCACCCAGGGCGGCACCGGGGAGCTGTTTTTT.